The rows below give T cell receptor beta chains drawn from one sample of a study of blood T cell repertoires in COVID-19. Generated by immunoSEQ multiplex PCR, the TCRdb table keeps only in-frame clones and is missing some. The sample holds under 130,000 clones, 69% seen once. Sequencing was performed on peripheral blood. Receptor source: a man older than 75 with acute or convalescent COVID-19. Each CDR3 is given with its conserved first and last residue. Each record gives: D gene, V gene, CDR3 protein. A D gene is named only where the DNA matches it firmly.

>NA|TRBV5-4
CASRNSGNTGELFF
>TRBD1|TRBV19
CASRWTGGVRGNQPQHF
>TRBD2|TRBV19
CASSPGTSGRGGYNEQFF
>TRBD1|TRBV15
CATSREGTGLTDTQYF
>TRBD2|TRBV4-3
CASSRMTGAGGAAGELFF
>NA|TRBV2
CASSVRQYSNQPQHF
>NA|TRBV5-4
CASSLAVGVAEAFF
>NA|TRBV4-3
CASSQEASREQFF
>NA|TRBV10-1
CASSDHRLERHEQFF
>NA|TRBV19
CASSPTGQFLDTDTQYF
>TRBD2|TRBV5-4
CASSEGLWGDEQFF
>TRBD2|TRBV6-2/TRBV6-3
CASSSGGPGELFF
>TRBD2|TRBV27
CASSSQRESTGELFF
>TRBD2|TRBV27
CASSMWGGSYNEQFF
>TRBD1|TRBV19
CASSIDRVRGEKLFF
>NA|TRBV6-5
CASSYATAGGEKLFF
>TRBD2|TRBV6-6
CASRTSGSSYEQYF
>TRBD1|TRBV5-4
CASSTGGKDNSPLHF
>NA|TRBV4-2
CASSQDDGRVGETQYF
>NA|TRBV3-1/TRBV3-2
CASSQTTDIYGYTF
>TRBD1|TRBV19
CASSLGTGRGEKLFF
>NA|TRBV5-4
CASSSSVGTRTDTQYF
>TRBD2|TRBV7-9
CASHYSLGLAGVLEQFF
>TRBD1|TRBV7-2
CASSLGGTGYEQYF
>TRBD2|TRBV9
CASSNDRTSGVLWETQYF
>NA|TRBV19
CASMEGTQPQHF
>NA|TRBV6-5
CASSRRGDGYTF
>TRBD2|TRBV29-1
CSVGTSGRSGVNEQFF
>NA|TRBV29-1
CSAKGGRRDTQYF
>NA|TRBV7-2
CASSLVVRGTEAFF
>NA|TRBV28
CASSLGGGPQHF
>NA|TRBV18
CASSQGAYNEQFF
>NA|TRBV6-2/TRBV6-3
CASSWTDSNQPQHF
>TRBD1|TRBV27
CASSPQGERWSQHF
>TRBD1|TRBV6-5
CASRSGTANSPLHF
>NA|TRBV3-1/TRBV3-2
CASSQDRELFTGELFF